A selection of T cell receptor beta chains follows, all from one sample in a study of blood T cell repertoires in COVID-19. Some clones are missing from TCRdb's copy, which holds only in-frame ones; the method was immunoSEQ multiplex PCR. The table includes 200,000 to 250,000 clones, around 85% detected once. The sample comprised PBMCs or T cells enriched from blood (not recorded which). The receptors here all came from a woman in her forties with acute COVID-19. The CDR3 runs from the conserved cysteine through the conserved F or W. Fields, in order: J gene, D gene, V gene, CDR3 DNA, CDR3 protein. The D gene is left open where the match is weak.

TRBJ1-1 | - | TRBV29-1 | TGCAGCGTTGCGGGGACTGAAGCTTTCTTT | CSVAGTEAFF
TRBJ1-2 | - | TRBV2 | TGTGCCAGCAGTGACGACAGCTATGGCTACACCTTC | CASSDDSYGYTF
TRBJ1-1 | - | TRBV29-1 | TGCAGCGTTGAACCCGGGGCTGAAGCTTTCTTT | CSVEPGAEAFF
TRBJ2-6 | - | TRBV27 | TGTGCCAGCAGATTTATAGTTCCGACTAGTGGGGCCAACGTCCTGACTTTC | CASRFIVPTSGANVLTF
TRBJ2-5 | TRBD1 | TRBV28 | TGTGCCAGCAGGCCTTTGGACAGGGCTGAGACCCAGTACTTC | CASRPLDRAETQYF
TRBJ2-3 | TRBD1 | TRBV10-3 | TGTGCCACCTCCGCTACAGGGGAGCGCACAGATACGCAGTATTTT | CATSATGERTDTQYF
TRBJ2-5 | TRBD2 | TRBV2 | TGTGCCAGCAGTTCTGGGACTAGCGGGAGGGCAGAGGAGACCCAGTACTTC | CASSSGTSGRAEETQYF
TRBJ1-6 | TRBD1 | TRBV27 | TGTGCCAGCAGTTCCAAGGGGGCCTTGAGGTCACCCCTCCACTTT | CASSSKGALRSPLHF
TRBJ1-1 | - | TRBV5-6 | TGTGCCAGCAGCTATCGGAGGAACACTGAAGCTTTCTTT | CASSYRRNTEAFF
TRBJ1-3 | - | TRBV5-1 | TGCGCCAGCAGCTTGGCCGGGGGACTTCTAGGAAACACCATATATTTT | CASSLAGGLLGNTIYF
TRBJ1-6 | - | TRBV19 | TGTGCCAGTAGTTCCGGACAGATTTATAATTCACCCCTCCACTTT | CASSSGQIYNSPLHF
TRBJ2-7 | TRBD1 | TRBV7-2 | TGTGCCAGCAGCGTCAGGTCAGGGGGCTACAACGAGCAGTACTTC | CASSVRSGGYNEQYF
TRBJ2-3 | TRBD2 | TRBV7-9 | TGTGCCAGCAGCAAACCGGGACTAGCGGGAGGGACAGATACGCAGTATTTT | CASSKPGLAGGTDTQYF
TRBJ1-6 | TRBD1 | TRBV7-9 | TGTGCCAGCACCCCCGGGACAGTTGGCTCACCCCTCCACTTT | CASTPGTVGSPLHF
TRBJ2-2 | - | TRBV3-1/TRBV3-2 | TGTGCCAGCAGCCAAGATGCCGGTTTGCAGGTCGACACCGGGGAGCTGTTTTTT | CASSQDAGLQVDTGELFF
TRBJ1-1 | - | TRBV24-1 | TGTGCCACCAGCAGTACAGGGAAGGGGTTCACTGAAGCTTTCTTT | CATSSTGKGFTEAFF